Below, 18 T cell receptor beta chains from the same sample are listed, as sequenced in a study of T-cell reconstitution after alpha-beta-depleted transplantation in children. Preparing the TCRbeta library involved the use of unique molecular identifiers. TCRdb redid the calling of the PCR reads with MiXCR, one entry per CDR3 protein. This sample carries around 420,000 distinct CDR3 sequences, roughly 17% of them seen once, and the ten largest clones take roughly 27%. Sequenced material: PBMCs, mostly from graft donor cells, taken 360 days after TCRalphabeta/CD19-depleted stem cell transplant. These receptors were collected from a boy younger than two who had a stem cell transplant for Wiskott-Aldrich syndrome, so the T cells may come from the graft donor.

This clonotype was found a few times. The V call is TRBV5-1, the J call TRBJ2-5, with 8 bases that match TRBD1. Per germline, CDR1 SGHRS and CDR2 YFSETQ. There are 14 residues in the CDR3. V shed 4 bases, J shed 5 bases, and the junction held 7 bases outside the gene matches. DNA for the CDR3: TGCGCCAGCAGCCATAGGGCAGGGGGCGAGACCCAGTACTTC. This sequence encodes CASSHRAGGETQYF.

This clonotype occurred many times. V is TRBV6-5 and J is TRBJ2-1; D uncertain. Trimming shortened V by 2 bases and J by 3 bases, and 8 bases separated the two germline ends. CDR1 and CDR2 (germline): MNHEY, SVGAGI. This CDR3 comprises 14 residues. CDR3 DNA sequence: TGTGCCAGCAGTTACATGAACAACTACAATGAGCAGTTCTTC. Translation gives CASSYMNNYNEQFF.

J is TRBJ2-3 and V is TRBV5-1; D is possibly TRBD2 (6 bases). In germline, CDR1 is SGHRS, CDR2 YFSETQ. V gave up 3 bases and J gave up 1 base, with 15 bases separating them. The CDR3 consists of 16 residues. CDR3 coding DNA: TGCGCCAGCAGCTCCGGACTAAGGCTCGGCACAGATACGCAGTATTTT. Translated: CASSSGLRLGTDTQYF.

This clonotype was seen a handful of times. The rearrangement uses TRBV9 and TRBJ2-1, with D perhaps TRBD2 (5 bases). The CDR3 loop spans 13 amino acids. V lost 4 bases and J 10 bases, leaving 15 bases between the germline ends. The V gene's germline CDR1 is SGDLS and CDR2 YYNGEE. Here the CDR3 DNA reads TGTGCCAGCAGCCCAGAGGGTTTCCGGGAGCAGTTCTTC. Its translation: CASSPEGFREQFF.

CDR3 in amino acids: CASSQIAGAPSYEQYF. The CDR3 coding sequence is TGTGCCAGCAGCCAAATAGCGGGAGCCCCTTCCTACGAGCAGTACTTC. The chain couples TRBV3-1 to TRBJ2-7; 9 bases fit TRBD2. The CDR3 runs 16 residues. Germline CDR1 and CDR2: LGHDT and YNNKEL (reference sequence). Trimming at V came to 2 bases and at J to 1 base, leaving 6 bases not matched to a gene.

This clonotype has ten or more counts. The chain combines TRBV10-3 with TRBJ2-7; 12 bases match TRBD2. CDR1 and CDR2 (germline): ENHRY, SYGVKD. Trimming took 5 bases from V and 1 from J; bases not matched to a gene: 3. The CDR3 runs to 15 residues. The CDR3 sequence: CAISMTSGSSYEQYF. As DNA, the CDR3 is TGTGCCATCAGTATGACTAGCGGGAGTTCCTACGAGCAGTACTTC.

This clonotype turned up a few times. The chain couples TRBV20-1 to TRBJ2-4; TRBD2 aligns across 8 bases. This CDR3 region has 15 residues. Trimming removed 1 base from V and 4 bases from J; junction bases left unmatched: 6. Germline CDR1 DFQATT, CDR2 SNEGSKA (reference sequence). CDR3 coding DNA: TGCAGTGCTAGAGTGGTGGCTAGCGGGAAAAACATTCAGTACTTC. Its translation is CSARVVASGKNIQYF.

This clonotype was counted a few times. The chain joins TRBV5-1 to TRBJ1-2; D is uncertain. Germline CDR1 and CDR2: SGHRS and YFSETQ. Trimming left V 3 bases short and J 0 bases short, with 6 bases between. The CDR3 consists of 13 residues. This chain's CDR3 is CASSSGSNYGYTF. CDR3 sequence (DNA): TGCGCCAGCAGCTCGGGATCTAACTATGGCTACACCTTC. The full variable domain, its missing parts supplied by reference TRBV5-1 and TRBJ1-2, is KAGVTQTPRYLIKTRGQQVTLSCSPISGHRSVSWYQQTPGQGLQFLFEYFSETQRNKGNFPGRFSGRQFSNSRSEMNVSTLELGDSALYLCASSSGSNYGYTFGSGTRLTVV.

This chain joins TRBV6-2 or TRBV6-3 and TRBJ2-7; perhaps TRBD2 as D (5 bases). Trimming shortened V by 4 bases and J by 3 bases, and 13 bases separated the two germline ends. CDR1 is MNHEY and CDR2 is SVGEGT in the germline V gene. This CDR3 is built from 14 residues. The CDR3, as DNA: TGTGCCAGCAGTTCCCGCCGGGATCTCTACGAGCAGTACTTC. It is translated as CASSSRRDLYEQYF.

The chain carries TRBV20-1 and TRBJ1-3, with D possibly matching TRBD1 (5 bases). The CDR3 is 14 amino acids. Germline V CDR1 and CDR2: DFQATT, SNEGSKA (reference sequence). The V end was cut by 3 bases, the J end by 0 bases, with 9 bases between. CDR3 sequence reads: CSARRQFSGNTIYF. The DNA of the CDR3 is TGCAGTGCTAGGCGACAGTTCTCTGGAAACACCATATATTTT.

CDR3 protein: CATSDISGQSSYNEQFF. Written as DNA, the CDR3 is TGTGCCACCAGTGATATTAGCGGGCAGAGCTCCTACAATGAGCAGTTCTTC. The V call is TRBV24-1, the J call TRBJ2-1; 7 bases line up with TRBD2. V dropped 3 bases and J dropped 0; count of bases not matched to a gene: 7. The CDR3 has 17 amino acids. CDR1 is KGHDR, CDR2 SFDVKD, per germline.

This chain joins TRBV27 and TRBJ2-1; D might be TRBD1 (5 bases). The germline V and J ends were trimmed by 4 bases and 8 bases, with 18 bases remaining between them. The germline CDR1 and CDR2 sequences are MNHEY and SMNVEV (reference sequence). This CDR3 has 15 residues. This chain's CDR3 is CASSSQGSRFDEQFF. Here the CDR3 DNA reads TGTGCCAGCAGTTCCCAGGGCTCCCGGTTCGATGAGCAGTTCTTC.

This clonotype occurred a few times. The rearrangement joins TRBV6-5 to TRBJ1-1, with TRBD1 matching over 7 bases. This CDR3 region has 16 residues. Germline assignment: CDR1 MNHEY and CDR2 SVGAGI. V lost 7 bases, J lost 1 base, and 12 bases stayed unmatched. As DNA, the CDR3 is TGTGCCAGCATCAAAAGGGCAGGGGGTCGGAACACTGAAGCTTTCTTT. Protein sequence: CASIKRAGGRNTEAFF.

Notes on this clonotype: The junction departs from the called germline gene at one end, perhaps through a read error. The chain is built from TRBV10-3 and TRBJ2-1; a possible D gene is TRBD1 (5 bases). Per the germline V gene, CDR1 is ENHRY and CDR2 is SYGVKD. This CDR3 comprises 12 residues. CDR3 region: CAISEAQGVCHF. The CDR3 coding sequence is TGTGCCATCAGTGAGGCTCAGGGTGTGTGCCACTTC.

This clonotype was counted only a few times. The rearrangement links TRBV20-1 to TRBJ2-3; D is possibly TRBD2 (5 bases). The CDR3 covers 12 residues. Looked up from germline, CDR1 is DFQATT and CDR2 is SNEGSKA (reference sequence). Deletions cut 6 bases from V and 4 bases from J, with 11 bases between. The CDR3: CSAQDWADTQYF. The CDR3 DNA sequence: TGCAGTGCCCAGGACTGGGCAGATACGCAGTATTTT.

The J gene is TRBJ2-3, the V gene TRBV6-2 or TRBV6-3, with D unresolved. V was shortened by 0 bases and J by 6 bases, with 4 bases between the two germline ends. Germline V CDR1 and CDR2: MNHEY, SVGEGT. This CDR3 spans 12 amino acids. Here the CDR3 DNA reads TGTGCCAGCAGTTACTCAAGTGATACGCAGTATTTT. Protein product: CASSYSSDTQYF.

Only a few counts were recorded for this clonotype. The rearrangement joins TRBV5-1 to TRBJ2-7; maybe TRBD1 (6 bases). This CDR3 has 14 residues. Germline CDR1 is SGHRS and CDR2 is YFSETQ. V dropped 0 bases and J dropped 4 bases, with 11 bases sitting between them. This chain's CDR3 is CASSLDNRVYEQYF. CDR3 bases: TGCGCCAGCAGCTTGGACAACAGGGTATACGAGCAGTACTTC.

The table lists this clonotype with a few counts. The V call is TRBV29-1, the J call TRBJ2-3, with D tentatively TRBD2 (5 bases). CDR3 length: 13 amino acids. Germline V CDR1 and CDR2: SQVTM, ANQGSEA. V shed 4 bases and J shed 4 bases, with 12 bases lying between them. CDR3 bases: TGCAGCGTTGGAGGGAAGGTCTCAGATACGCAGTATTTT. Its protein is CSVGGKVSDTQYF.